Listed below are T cell receptor beta chains from one sample, sequenced in a study of blood T cell repertoires in COVID-19. The protocol was immunoSEQ multiplex PCR, while the TCRdb copy is restricted to in-frame clones and leaves out a portion. The sample carries about 120,000 clones, roughly 79% recorded once. The sequenced material came from peripheral blood. Receptors were obtained from a human donor in a cohort sampled during active COVID-19. Both conserved end residues are part of each CDR3. A D gene is named only where the DNA matches it firmly. Clone size is not always given. Where it is, it says once, few, many or a class for expanded clones.

>TRBJ2-7|TRBV14|NA|NA
CASSQGASYEQYF
TGTGCCAGCAGCCAAGGTGCCAGCTACGAGCAGTACTTC
>TRBJ2-1|TRBV9|NA|TRBD2
CASSFRSGGLKSYNEQFF
TGTGCCAGCAGCTTCAGAAGCGGGGGGCTAAAATCCTACAATGAGCAGTTCTTC
>TRBJ2-7|TRBV10-3|NA|TRBD1
CAISERDRGYEQYF
TGTGCCATCAGTGAGCGGGACAGGGGCTACGAGCAGTACTTC
>TRBJ2-1|TRBV28|NA|TRBD2
CASSLVDSGRVEQFF
TGTGCCAGCAGTTTAGTCGATAGCGGGAGGGTTGAGCAGTTCTTC
>TRBJ1-6|TRBV5-6|NA|TRBD1
CASSRDRGQSYNSPLHF
TGTGCCAGCAGCCGTGACAGGGGGCAATCCTATAATTCACCCCTCCACTTT
>TRBJ1-4|TRBV4-3|NA|NA
CASSQERDTGRATNEKLFF
TGCGCCAGCAGCCAAGAAAGGGACACTGGTAGGGCAACTAATGAAAAACTGTTTTTT
>TRBJ1-1|TRBV11-3|NA|NA
CASSRRWNTEAFF
TGTGCCAGCTCAAGGCGGTGGAACACTGAAGCTTTCTTT
>TRBJ2-1|TRBV9|NA|TRBD2
CASSVERLAGAWGNEQFF
TGTGCCAGCAGCGTAGAACGACTAGCGGGAGCTTGGGGCAATGAGCAGTTCTTC
>TRBJ1-1|TRBV18|NA|TRBD1
CASSGGTGHPNTEAFF
TGTGCCAGCTCAGGTGGGACAGGACACCCGAACACTGAAGCTTTCTTT
>TRBJ1-4|TRBV5-1|once|NA
CASSLEGRAEKLFF
TGCGCCAGCAGCTTGGAGGGCAGGGCCGAGAAACTGTTTTTT
>TRBJ2-2|TRBV6-4|NA|TRBD2
CASSDGTSGTGELFF
TGTGCCAGCAGTGACGGGACTAGCGGGACCGGGGAGCTGTTTTTT
>TRBJ2-1|TRBV29-1|NA|NA
CSVLQGNEQFF
TGCAGCGTGTTACAGGGTAATGAGCAGTTCTTC
>TRBJ1-3|TRBV11-2|once|NA
CASSLGGFTGNTIYF
TGTGCCAGCAGCTTAGGAGGGTTTACTGGAAACACCATATATTTT
>TRBJ2-5|TRBV7-2|NA|TRBD1
CASSSTGVRETQYF
TGTGCCAGCAGCTCGACAGGGGTTCGAGAGACCCAGTACTTC
>TRBJ2-2|TRBV19|NA|TRBD1
CASSIAGGHTGELFF
TGTGCCAGTAGTATTGCAGGGGGTCACACCGGGGAGCTGTTTTTT